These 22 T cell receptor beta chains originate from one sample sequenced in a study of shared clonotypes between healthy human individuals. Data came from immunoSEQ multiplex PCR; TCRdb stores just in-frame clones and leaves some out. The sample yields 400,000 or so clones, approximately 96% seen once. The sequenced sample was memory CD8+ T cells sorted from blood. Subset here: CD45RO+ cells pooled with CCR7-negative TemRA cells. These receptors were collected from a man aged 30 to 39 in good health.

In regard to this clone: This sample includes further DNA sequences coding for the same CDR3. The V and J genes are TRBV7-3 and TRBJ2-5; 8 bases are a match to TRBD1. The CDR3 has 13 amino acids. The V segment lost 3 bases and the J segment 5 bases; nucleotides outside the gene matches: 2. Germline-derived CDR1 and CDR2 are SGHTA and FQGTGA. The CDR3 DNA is TGTGCCAGCAGCTTGAGACAGGGGGAGACCCAGTACTTC. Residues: CASSLRQGETQYF.

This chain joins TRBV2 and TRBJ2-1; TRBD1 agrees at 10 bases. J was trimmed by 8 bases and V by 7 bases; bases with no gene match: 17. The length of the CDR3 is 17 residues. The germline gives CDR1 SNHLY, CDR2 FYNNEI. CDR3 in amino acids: CASTGRKGQGLRDEQFF. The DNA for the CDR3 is TGTGCCAGCACTGGACGAAAGGGACAGGGGCTTCGGGATGAGCAGTTCTTC.

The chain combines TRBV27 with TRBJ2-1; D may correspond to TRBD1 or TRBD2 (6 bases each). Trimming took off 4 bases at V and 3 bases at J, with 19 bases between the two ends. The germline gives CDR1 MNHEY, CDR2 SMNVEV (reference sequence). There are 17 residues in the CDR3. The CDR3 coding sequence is TGTGCCAGCAGTTCGAGTCTATTGGGGGGCCTCTACAATGAGCAGTTCTTC. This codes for CASSSSLLGGLYNEQFF.

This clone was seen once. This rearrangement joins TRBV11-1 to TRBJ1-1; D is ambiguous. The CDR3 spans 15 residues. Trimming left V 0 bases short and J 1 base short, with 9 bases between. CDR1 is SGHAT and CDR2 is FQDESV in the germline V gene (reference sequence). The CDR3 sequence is CASSLASRGNTEAFF. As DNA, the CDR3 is TGTGCCAGCAGCTTAGCTTCGCGGGGGAACACTGAAGCTTTCTTT.

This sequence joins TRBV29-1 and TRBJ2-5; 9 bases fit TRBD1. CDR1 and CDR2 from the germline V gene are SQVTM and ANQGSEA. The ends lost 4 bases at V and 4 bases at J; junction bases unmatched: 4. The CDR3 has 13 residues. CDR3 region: CSVAGTGRETQYF. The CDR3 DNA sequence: TGCAGCGTTGCGGGGACAGGGAGAGAGACCCAGTACTTC.

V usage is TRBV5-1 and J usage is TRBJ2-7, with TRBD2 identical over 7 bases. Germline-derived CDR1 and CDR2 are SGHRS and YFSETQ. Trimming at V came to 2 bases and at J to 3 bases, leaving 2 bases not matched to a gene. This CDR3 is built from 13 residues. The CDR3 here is CASSFIAGYEQYF. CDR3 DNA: TGCGCCAGCAGCTTCATAGCGGGCTACGAGCAGTACTTC.

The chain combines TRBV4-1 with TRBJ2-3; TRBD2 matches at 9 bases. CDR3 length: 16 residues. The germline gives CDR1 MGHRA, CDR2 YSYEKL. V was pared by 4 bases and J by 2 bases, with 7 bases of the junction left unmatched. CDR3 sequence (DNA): TGCGCCAGCAGCCGACCGGGACTAGCTCTCACAGATACGCAGTATTTT. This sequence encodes CASSRPGLALTDTQYF.

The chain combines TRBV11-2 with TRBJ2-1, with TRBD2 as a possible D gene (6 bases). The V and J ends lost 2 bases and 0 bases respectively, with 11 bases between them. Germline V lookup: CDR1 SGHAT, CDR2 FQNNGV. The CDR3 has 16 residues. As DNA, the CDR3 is TGTGCCAGCAGCTTATCTCCGACTAGCTCCTACAATGAGCAGTTCTTC. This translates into CASSLSPTSSYNEQFF.

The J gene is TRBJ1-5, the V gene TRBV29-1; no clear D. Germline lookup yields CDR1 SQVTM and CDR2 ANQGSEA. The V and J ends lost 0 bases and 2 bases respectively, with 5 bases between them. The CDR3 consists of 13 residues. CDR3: CSVEDGGNQPQHF. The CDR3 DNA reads TGCAGCGTTGAAGATGGGGGCAATCAGCCCCAGCATTTT. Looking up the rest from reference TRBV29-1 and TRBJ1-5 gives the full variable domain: SAVISQKPSRDICQRGTSLTIQCQVDSQVTMMFWYRQQPGQSLTLIATANQGSEATYESGFVIDKFPISRPNLTFSTLTVSNMSPEDSSIYLCSVEDGGNQPQHFGDGTRLSIL.

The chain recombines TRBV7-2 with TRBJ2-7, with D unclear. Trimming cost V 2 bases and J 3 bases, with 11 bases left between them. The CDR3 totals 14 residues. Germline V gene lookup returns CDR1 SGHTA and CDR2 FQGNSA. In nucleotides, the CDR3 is TGTGCCAGCAGCTTAAATGGCGGATTCTACGAGCAGTACTTC. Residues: CASSLNGGFYEQYF.

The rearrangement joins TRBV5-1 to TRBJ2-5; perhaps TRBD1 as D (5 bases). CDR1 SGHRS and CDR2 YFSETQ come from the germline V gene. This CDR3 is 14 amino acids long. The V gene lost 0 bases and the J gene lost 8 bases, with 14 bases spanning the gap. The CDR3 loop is CASSLVDGRVTQYF. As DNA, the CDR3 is TGCGCCAGCAGCTTGGTTGATGGCAGGGTCACCCAGTACTTC.

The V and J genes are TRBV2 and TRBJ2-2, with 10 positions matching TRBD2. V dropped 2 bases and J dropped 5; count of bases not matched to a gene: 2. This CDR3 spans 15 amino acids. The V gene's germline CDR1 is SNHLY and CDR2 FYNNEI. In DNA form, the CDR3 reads TGTGCCAGCAGTGAACTAGCGGGAGCGACCGGGGAGCTGTTTTTT. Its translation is CASSELAGATGELFF.

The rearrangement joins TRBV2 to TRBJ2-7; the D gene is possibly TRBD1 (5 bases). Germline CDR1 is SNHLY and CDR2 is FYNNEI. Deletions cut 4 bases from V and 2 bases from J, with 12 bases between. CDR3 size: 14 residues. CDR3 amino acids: CASSGYRNAYEQYF. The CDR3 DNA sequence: TGTGCCAGCAGTGGGTACAGGAACGCCTACGAGCAGTACTTC.

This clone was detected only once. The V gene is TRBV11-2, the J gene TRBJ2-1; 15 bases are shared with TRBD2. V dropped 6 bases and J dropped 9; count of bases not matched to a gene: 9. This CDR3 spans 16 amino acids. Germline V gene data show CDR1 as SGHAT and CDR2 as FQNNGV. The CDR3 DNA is TGTGCCAGCAGGCTGGGACTAGCGGGAGGTCGGGGTGAGCAGTTCTTC. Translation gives CASRLGLAGGRGEQFF.

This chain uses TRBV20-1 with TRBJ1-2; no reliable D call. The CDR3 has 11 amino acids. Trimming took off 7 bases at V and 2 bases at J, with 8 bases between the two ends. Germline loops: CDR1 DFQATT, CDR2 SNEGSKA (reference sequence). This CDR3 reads CSGRKNYGYTF. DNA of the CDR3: TGCAGTGGAAGGAAAAACTATGGCTACACCTTC.

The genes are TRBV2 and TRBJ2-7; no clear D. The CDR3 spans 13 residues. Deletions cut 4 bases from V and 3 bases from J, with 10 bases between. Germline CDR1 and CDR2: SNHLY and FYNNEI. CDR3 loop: CASSARHFYEQYF. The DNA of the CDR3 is TGTGCCAGCAGTGCTCGGCATTTCTACGAGCAGTACTTC.

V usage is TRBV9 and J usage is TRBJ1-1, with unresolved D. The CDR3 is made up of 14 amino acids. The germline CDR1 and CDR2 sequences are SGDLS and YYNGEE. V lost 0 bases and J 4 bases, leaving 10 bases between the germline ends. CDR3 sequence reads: CASSVGGTSTEAFF. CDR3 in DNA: TGTGCCAGCAGCGTAGGTGGTACGTCCACTGAAGCTTTCTTT.

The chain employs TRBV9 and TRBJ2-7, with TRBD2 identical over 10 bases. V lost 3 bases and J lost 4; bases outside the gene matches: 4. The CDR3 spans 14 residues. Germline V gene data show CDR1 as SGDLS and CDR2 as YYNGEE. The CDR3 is CASSAIAGGYEQYF. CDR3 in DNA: TGTGCCAGCAGCGCGATAGCGGGAGGATACGAGCAGTACTTC.

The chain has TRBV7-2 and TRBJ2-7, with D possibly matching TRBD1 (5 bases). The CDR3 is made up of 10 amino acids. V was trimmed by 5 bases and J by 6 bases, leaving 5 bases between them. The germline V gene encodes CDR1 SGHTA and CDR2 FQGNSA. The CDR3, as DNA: TGTGCCAGCAGCGACAGCGAGCAGTACTTC. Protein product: CASSDSEQYF.

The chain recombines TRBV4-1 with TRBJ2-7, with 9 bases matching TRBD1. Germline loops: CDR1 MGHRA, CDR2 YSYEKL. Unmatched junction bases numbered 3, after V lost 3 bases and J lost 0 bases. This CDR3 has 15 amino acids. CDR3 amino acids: CASSHDRGTSYEQYF. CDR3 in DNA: TGCGCCAGCAGCCATGACAGGGGGACCTCCTACGAGCAGTACTTC.

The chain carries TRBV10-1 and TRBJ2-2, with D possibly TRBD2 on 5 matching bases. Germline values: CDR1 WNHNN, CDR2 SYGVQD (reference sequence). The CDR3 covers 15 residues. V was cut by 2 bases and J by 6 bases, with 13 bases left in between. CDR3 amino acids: CASSEEGSSAGELFF. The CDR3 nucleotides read TGCGCCAGCAGTGAGGAGGGTAGTAGTGCCGGGGAGCTGTTTTTT.

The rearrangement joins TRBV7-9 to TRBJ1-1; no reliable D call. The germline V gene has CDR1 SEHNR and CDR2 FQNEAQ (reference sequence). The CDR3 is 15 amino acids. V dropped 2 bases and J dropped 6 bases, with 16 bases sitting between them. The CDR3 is CASSLIGRAGSEAFF. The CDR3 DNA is TGTGCCAGCAGCTTAATTGGCCGGGCGGGATCTGAAGCTTTCTTT. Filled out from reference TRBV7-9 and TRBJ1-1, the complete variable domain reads DTGVSQNPRHKITKRGQNVTFRCDPISEHNRLYWYRQTLGQGPEFLTYFQNEAQLEKSRLLSDRFSAERPKGSFSTLEIQRTEQGDSAMYLCASSLIGRAGSEAFFGQGTRLTVV.